This TCR beta chain was captured by sequencing in a study of shared clonotypes between healthy human individuals. Study context: Every donor yielded three CD4 naive, three CD4 memory, two CD8 naive and one CD8 memory plate.

Germline loops: CDR1 ENHRY, CDR2 SYGVKD. This CDR3 has 12 residues. Trimming removed 6 bases from V and 4 bases from J, with 9 bases in between. CD8 memory comprised CD45RO+ plus CCR7-negative CD45RA+ TemRA cells. For sorted subsets, 150 to 200 ng DNA per replicate equaled approximately 32,000 T cell genomes. Sequencing was performed with immunoSEQ multiplex PCR; in TCRdb, only in-frame clones are kept and a portion is missing. Of approximately 710,000 clones listed, about 92% are singletons. Study-level results: Non-shared clonotypes showed lower generation probabilities than clonotypes common to all four donors.

With respect to this clone: Its antigen is undetermined.

The sequence derives from a man between 18 and 29 years old in good health. Some clones in this sample may be carry-over from other donors' samples. The material sequenced was memory CD8+ T cells from PBMCs. Subset described: CD45RO+ cells pooled with CCR7-negative TemRA cells. V and J are TRBV10-3 and TRBJ1-2; possible D gene TRBD1, 5 bases. CDR3 residues: CAIREDSYGYTF. The CDR3 nucleotides are TGTGCCATCAGAGAAGACAGCTATGGCTACACCTTC.